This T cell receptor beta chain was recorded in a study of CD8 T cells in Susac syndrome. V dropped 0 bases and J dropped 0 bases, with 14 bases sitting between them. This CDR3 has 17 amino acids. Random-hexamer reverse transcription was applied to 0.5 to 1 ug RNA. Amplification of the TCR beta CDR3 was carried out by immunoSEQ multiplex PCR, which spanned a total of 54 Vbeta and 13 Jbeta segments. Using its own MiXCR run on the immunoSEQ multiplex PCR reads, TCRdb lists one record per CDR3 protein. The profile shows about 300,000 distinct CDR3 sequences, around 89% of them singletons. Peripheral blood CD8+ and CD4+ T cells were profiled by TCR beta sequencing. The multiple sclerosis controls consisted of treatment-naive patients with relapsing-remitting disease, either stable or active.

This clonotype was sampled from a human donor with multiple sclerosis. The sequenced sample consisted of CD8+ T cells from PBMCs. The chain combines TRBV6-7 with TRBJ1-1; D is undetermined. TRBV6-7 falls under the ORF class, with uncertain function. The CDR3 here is CASSYSSNSPMNTEAFF. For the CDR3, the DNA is TGTGCCAGCAGTTACTCGAGTAACAGCCCCATGAACACTGAAGCTTTCTTT.